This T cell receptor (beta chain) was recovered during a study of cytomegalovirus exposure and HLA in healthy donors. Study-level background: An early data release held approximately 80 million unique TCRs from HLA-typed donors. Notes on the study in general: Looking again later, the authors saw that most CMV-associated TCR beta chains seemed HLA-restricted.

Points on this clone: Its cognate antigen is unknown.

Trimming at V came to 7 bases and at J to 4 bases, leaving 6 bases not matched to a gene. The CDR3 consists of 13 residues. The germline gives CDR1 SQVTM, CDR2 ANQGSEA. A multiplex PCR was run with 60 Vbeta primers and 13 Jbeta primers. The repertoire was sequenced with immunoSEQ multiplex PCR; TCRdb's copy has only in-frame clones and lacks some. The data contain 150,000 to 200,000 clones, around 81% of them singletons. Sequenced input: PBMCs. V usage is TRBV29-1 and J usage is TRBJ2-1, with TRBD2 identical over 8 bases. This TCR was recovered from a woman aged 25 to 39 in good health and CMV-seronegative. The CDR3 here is CSGAGGGYNEQFF. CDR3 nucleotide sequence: TGCAGCGGGGCGGGAGGAGGATACAATGAGCAGTTCTTC.